The TCR beta chain under discussion was sequenced for a study of shared clonotypes between healthy human individuals (dated by TCRdb to between 2020 and 2021). Regarding the complete study: The cohort comprised two women and a few men aged 18 to 49 years. Per donor, three plates each were used for CD4 naive and CD4 memory, two for CD8 naive, and one for CD8 memory. Per donor, leukapheresis produced somewhere between about 0.94 and 9.5 billion PBMCs. To increase sequencing depth and limit assay-specific biases, TCR repertoire library preparation and sequencing were carried out by different laboratories using diverse techniques. Blood TCR repertoires of about five healthy adults were deeply sequenced to estimate repertoire size and the extent of clonotype sharing between individuals.

The germline V gene yields KGHSH for CDR1 and LQKENI for CDR2. V lost 5 bases and J lost 8 bases, and the count of bases not matched to a germline gene is 4. The CDR3, from cysteine to phenylalanine, totals 13 residues. Here the CDR3 DNA is all that survives: 39 bases in frame from base 1. TCR CDR3 regions were amplified from genomic DNA by multiplex PCR using the deep immunoSEQ assay. Genomic DNA extracted from each cell subset was distributed evenly over all wells of several immunoSEQ 96-well plates, and each plate served as one replicate. Each replicate PCR for sorted subsets received approximately 220 ng genomic DNA, equal to roughly 30,000 T cell genomes. Purified libraries were measured with a Qubit 3.0 fluorometer, size-checked on a Bioanalyzer 2100, and measured again with the KAPA Library Quantification kit. Each immunoSEQ 96-well plate was sequenced on its own single-read 150-cycle Illumina NextSeq 550 flow cell. The paper's data handling went like this. Because the immunoSEQ output held only junctional sequences and lacked quality scores, the filtering could not match the filtering applied to full-length reads. To assign V/J genes and CDR3, sequences were annotated using PyIR, a Python wrapper for IgBLAST v1.9, with IMGT germline references. Reads with weak V/J assignments (E-value above 1e-6), missing CDR3, stop codons, out-of-frame junctions, or ambiguous translated residues were removed. A V3J clonotype was defined by an identical inferred V gene, J gene, and CDR3 amino acid sequence. Percentage overlap between repertoires was computed as shared unique clonotypes divided by the size of the smaller repertoire. Repertoire richness was assessed with RTK rarefaction, the Chao1 estimator, and Recon v2.1 estimates of unobserved clonotypes. Generation probabilities for all TCRbeta clonotypes obtained by the gDNA method from four donors were computed using OLGA. TCRdb holds this immuneACCESS table with in-frame rearrangements only. Some clones are missing; in checked studies, unresolved V genes explain under half, and the rest has no known cause. V and J calls and clone size are as listed in that table; D and trimming were resolved from the DNA. This sample holds over a million clones; approximately 78% were observed only once. The top ten clones comprise 0.5% to 0.6% of the sample.

Healthy HIV-negative adults with no recently reported acute infections or vaccinations were included as donors. Every donor was a Caucasian adult living in Nashville, Tennessee, USA. CD4+ T cells were enriched through magnetic negative selection, after which naive cells were positively selected on CD45RA and the remaining negative fraction served as the memory subset. Blood was collected by leukapheresis, and PBMCs were isolated by Ficoll-Histopaque density gradient centrifugation and then cryopreserved in liquid nitrogen vapor phase. Analytical flow cytometry was used to check the purity and quantity of every magnetically sorted T cell population. From each sorted fraction, genomic DNA was isolated and quantified by UV absorbance on a Nanodrop 2000c. Summary of the overall study and its limitations: Across four donors, about 5.2% of naive CD4, roughly 3.3% of naive CD8, about 2% of memory CD4, and around 0.4% of memory CD8 clonotypes were shared. Based on pairwise subsampling, the degree of clonotype sharing among donors was expected to be affected by sequencing depth. Higher generation probabilities were observed for clonotypes shared by all four sorted-subset donors than for non-shared clonotypes. The small number of donors limited the genetic and exposure-history diversity represented. Naive subsets generally had larger estimated clonotype richness than memory subsets did. Even with the large sequencing depth, rarefaction of the sorted-subset datasets indicated that sequencing was incomplete. Sampling was restricted to blood, and TCR repertoires in tissue are likely to differ from TCR repertoires in blood.

As to this clone: The antigen it binds to is not known. No base quality information exists; no much larger clone differs at one position.

The clonotype originates from a man between 18 and 35 years old in good health. Some clones in this sample may be carry-over from other donors' samples. Sequences were obtained from memory CD4+ T cells from PBMCs. What this sample's cell subset or site label stands for: CD45RA-negative fraction. The V and J genes are TRBV18 and TRBJ2-1; 9 of the junction bases match TRBD2. CDR3 loop: CASSGGLADEQFF. The DNA reads as follows: TGTGCCAGCTCAGGGGGACTAGCTGATGAGCAGTTCTTC.